These 10 T cell receptor beta chains were all obtained from the same sample, sequenced in a study of control samples from healthy donors and cancer patients. Using immunoSEQ multiplex PCR, the repertoire was profiled, and TCRdb retains in-frame clones only, with some absent. The sample has 140,000 or so clones, over 90% seen once; the top ten hold 12% to 15%. The source material was PBMCs. These receptors originate from a man aged 60 to 75 with colorectal cancer.

The chain recombines TRBV10-3 with TRBJ2-7, with 7 bases aligning to TRBD1. The junction had 4 bases not matched to a gene; V was cut back by 3 bases and J by 2 bases. The CDR3 spans 14 residues. The V gene's germline CDR1 is ENHRY and CDR2 SYGVKD. The CDR3 DNA reads as TGTGCCATCAGTGATGGACAGGCCACCTACGAGCAGTACTTC. Protein product: CAISDGQATYEQYF.

This chain links TRBV30 with TRBJ1-1, with D uncertain. Germline CDR1 reads GTSNPN; CDR2 reads SVGIG (reference sequence). V was pared by 0 bases and J by 4 bases, with 9 bases between. This CDR3 is built from 13 residues. The CDR3 DNA follows: TGTGCCTGGAGTGTACGTCAGTTCACTGAAGCTTTCTTT. Translating it yields CAWSVRQFTEAFF.

The chain joins TRBV6-5 to TRBJ1-1, with TRBD1 as a possible D gene (5 bases). The V end lost 6 bases, the J end lost 5 bases, and 13 bases lay between the germline ends. Germline-derived CDR1 and CDR2 are MNHEY and SVGAGI. There are 13 residues in the CDR3. CDR3: CASSSGGLTEAFF. CDR3 DNA: TGTGCCAGCAGCTCTGGGGGGTTGACTGAAGCTTTCTTT.

V usage is TRBV19 and J usage is TRBJ1-1; tentatively, D is TRBD1 (6 bases). The V and J ends lost 7 bases and 0 bases respectively, with 18 bases between them. The CDR3 covers 16 residues. In germline, CDR1 is LNHDA, CDR2 SQIVND (reference sequence). CDR3 sequence: CASTISGAALNTEAFF. As DNA, the CDR3 is TGTGCCAGTACCATTTCAGGGGCAGCCCTGAACACTGAAGCTTTCTTT.

The chain joins TRBV18 to TRBJ1-2, with D perhaps TRBD1 (5 bases). In germline, CDR1 is KGHSH, CDR2 LQKENI. The V end was cut by 0 bases, the J end by 4 bases, with 12 bases between. CDR3 length: 15 amino acids. The CDR3 spells CASSPPGRGGYGYTF. CDR3 bases: TGTGCCAGCTCACCACCGGGTAGGGGAGGCTATGGCTACACCTTC.

The chain joins TRBV30 to TRBJ2-7; perhaps TRBD2 as D (5 bases). Germline lookup yields CDR1 GTSNPN and CDR2 SVGIG (reference sequence). The CDR3 length is 18 residues. Trimming left V 0 bases short and J 2 bases short, with 23 bases between. The CDR3 nucleotides are TGTGCCTGGAGTGTAGGCGGGCCCGATAAAATTATAACCTACGAGCAGTACTTC. Translation: CAWSVGGPDKIITYEQYF.

The rearrangement joins TRBV3-1 (or the pseudogene TRBV3-2) to TRBJ1-5, with 8 nucleotides matching TRBD1. Germline values: CDR1 LGHDT, CDR2 YNNKEL (reference sequence). The CDR3 has 19 amino acids. V lost 3 bases to trimming and J lost 0 bases; unmatched junction nucleotides: 13. The chain's CDR3 is CASSQPGTGPLYSNQPQHF. In DNA, the CDR3 is TGTGCCAGCAGCCAGCCAGGGACAGGCCCTCTCTATAGCAATCAGCCCCAGCATTTT.

The chain is built from TRBV2 and TRBJ2-4, with D hard to call. The CDR3 totals 15 residues. CDR1 and CDR2 from the germline V gene are SNHLY and FYNNEI. V lost 8 bases and J 2 bases, leaving 16 bases between the germline ends. The CDR3 sequence: CASVARSGSKNIQYF. CDR3 sequence (DNA): TGTGCCAGCGTTGCTCGAAGTGGATCCAAAAACATTCAGTACTTC. Looking up the rest from reference TRBV2 and TRBJ2-4 gives the full variable domain: EPEVTQTPSHQVTQMGQEVILRCVPISNHLYFYWYRQILGQKVEFLVSFYNNEISEKSEIFDDQFSVERPDGSNFTLKIRSTKLEDSAMYFCASVARSGSKNIQYFGAGTRLSVL.

The genes are TRBV4-1 and TRBJ2-7; the D gene is possibly TRBD1 (6 bases). The CDR3 covers 14 residues. Germline V gene lookup returns CDR1 MGHRA and CDR2 YSYEKL. V lost 2 bases and J lost 2, with 10 bases in between. The CDR3: CASSQLDRPYEQYF. The CDR3 DNA is TGCGCCAGCAGCCAACTTGACAGGCCCTACGAGCAGTACTTC.

This chain uses TRBV9 with TRBJ1-1; TRBD1 aligns across 8 bases. With 4 bases clipped from V and 3 bases from J, the junction kept 8 bases outside the gene matches. This CDR3 contains 15 residues. Germline values: CDR1 SGDLS, CDR2 YYNGEE. The CDR3 region has the DNA TGTGCCAGCAGCCCGAGATACAGGGGGGACACTGAAGCTTTCTTT. This codes for CASSPRYRGDTEAFF.